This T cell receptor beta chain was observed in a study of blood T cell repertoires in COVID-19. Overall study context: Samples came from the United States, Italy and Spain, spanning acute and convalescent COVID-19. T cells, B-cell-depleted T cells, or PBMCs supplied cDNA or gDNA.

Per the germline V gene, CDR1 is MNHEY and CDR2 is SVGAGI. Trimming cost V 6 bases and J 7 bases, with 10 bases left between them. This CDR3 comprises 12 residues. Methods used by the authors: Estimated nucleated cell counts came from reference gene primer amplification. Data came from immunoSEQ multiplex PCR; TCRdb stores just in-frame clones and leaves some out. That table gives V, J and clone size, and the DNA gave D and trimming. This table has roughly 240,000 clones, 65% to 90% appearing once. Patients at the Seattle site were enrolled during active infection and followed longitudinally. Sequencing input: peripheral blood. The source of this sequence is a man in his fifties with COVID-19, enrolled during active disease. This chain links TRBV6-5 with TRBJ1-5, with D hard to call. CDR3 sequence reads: CASRGGIQPQHF. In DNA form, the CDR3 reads TGTGCCAGCAGGGGAGGAATCCAGCCCCAGCATTTT.